This TCR beta chain came from a study of T cell changes during pregnancy in multiple sclerosis. Generated by immunoSEQ multiplex PCR, the TCRdb table keeps only in-frame clones and is missing some. This sample has about 81,000 clones, with approximately 92% found just once. CDR1 and CDR2 (germline): MNHNS, SASEGT. The CDR3 has 15 amino acids. With V trimmed by 4 bases and J by 5 bases, 8 bases remained unmatched. This clonotype was sampled from a female donor in good health, enrolled as a control in a pregnancy study. Specimen: peripheral blood, collected in the third trimester of pregnancy. V and J are TRBV6-1 and TRBJ1-5, with TRBD1 matching over 7 bases. CDR3 nucleotides: TGTGCCAGCAGTGGACGTACAGGGGAGCATCAGCCCCAGCATTTT. This encodes CASSGRTGEHQPQHF.